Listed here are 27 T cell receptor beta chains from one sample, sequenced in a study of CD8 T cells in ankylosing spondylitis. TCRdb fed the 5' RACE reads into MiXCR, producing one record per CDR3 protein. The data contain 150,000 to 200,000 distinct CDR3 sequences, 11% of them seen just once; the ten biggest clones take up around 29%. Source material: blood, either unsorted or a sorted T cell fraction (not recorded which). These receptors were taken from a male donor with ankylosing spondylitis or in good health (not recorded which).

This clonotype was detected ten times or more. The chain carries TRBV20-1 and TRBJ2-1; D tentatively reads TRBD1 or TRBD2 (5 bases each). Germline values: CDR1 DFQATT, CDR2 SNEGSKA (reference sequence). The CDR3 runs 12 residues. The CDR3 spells CRAGTKYNEQFF. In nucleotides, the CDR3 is TGCAGGGCCGGGACCAAATACAATGAGCAGTTCTTC.

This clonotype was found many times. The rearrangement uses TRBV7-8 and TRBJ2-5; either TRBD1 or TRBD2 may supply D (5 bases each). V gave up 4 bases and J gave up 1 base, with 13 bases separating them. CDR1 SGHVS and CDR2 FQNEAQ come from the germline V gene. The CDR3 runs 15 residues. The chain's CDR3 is CASSSGPTTQETQYF. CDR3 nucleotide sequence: TGTGCCAGCAGCTCGGGACCGACAACCCAAGAGACCCAGTACTTC.

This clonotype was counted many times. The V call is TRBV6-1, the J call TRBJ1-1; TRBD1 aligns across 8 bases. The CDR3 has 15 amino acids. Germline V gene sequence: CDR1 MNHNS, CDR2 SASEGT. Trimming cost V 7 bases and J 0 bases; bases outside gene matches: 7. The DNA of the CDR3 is TGTGCCAGCACCACAGGGGACAGGCTGAACACTGAAGCTTTCTTT. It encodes CASTTGDRLNTEAFF.

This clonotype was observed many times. The CDR3 DNA sequence: TGCGCCAGCAGCTCCCACTCGGGACTAGCGGGAGGGGGCCAGAATGAGCAGTTCTTC. Amino acids: CASSSHSGLAGGGQNEQFF. This sequence joins TRBV5-1 and TRBJ2-1, with 16 bases lining up with TRBD2. Germline V gene lookup returns CDR1 SGHRS and CDR2 YFSETQ. The CDR3 runs 19 residues. The V gene end was trimmed by 3 bases and the J gene end by 7 bases; junction bases not matched to a gene: 13.

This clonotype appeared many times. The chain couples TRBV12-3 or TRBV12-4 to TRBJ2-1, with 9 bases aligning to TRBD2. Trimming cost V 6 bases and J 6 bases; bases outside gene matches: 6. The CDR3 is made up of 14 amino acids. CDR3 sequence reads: CASRGGRVGNEQFF. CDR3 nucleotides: TGTGCCAGCAGGGGCGGGAGGGTTGGCAATGAGCAGTTCTTC.

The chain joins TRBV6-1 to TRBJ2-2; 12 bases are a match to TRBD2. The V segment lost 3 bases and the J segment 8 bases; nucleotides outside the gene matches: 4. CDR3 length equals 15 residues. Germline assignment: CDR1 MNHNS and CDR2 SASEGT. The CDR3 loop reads CASSETSGSGGELFF. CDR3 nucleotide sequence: TGTGCCAGCAGTGAGACTAGCGGGAGTGGAGGGGAGCTGTTTTTT.

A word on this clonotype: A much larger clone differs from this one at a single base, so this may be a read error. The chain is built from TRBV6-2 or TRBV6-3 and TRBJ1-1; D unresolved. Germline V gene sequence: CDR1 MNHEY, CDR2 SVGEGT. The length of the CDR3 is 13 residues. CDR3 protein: CANSLRQNTEAFF. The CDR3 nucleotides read TGTGCCAACAGTCTAAGGCAGAACACTGAAGCTTTCTTT.

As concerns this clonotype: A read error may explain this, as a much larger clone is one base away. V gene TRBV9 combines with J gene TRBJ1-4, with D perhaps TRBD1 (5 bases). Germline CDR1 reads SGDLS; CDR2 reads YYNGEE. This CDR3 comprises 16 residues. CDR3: CAGSVGPQGVDEKLFF. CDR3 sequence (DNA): TGTGCCGGCAGCGTAGGCCCTCAAGGGGTAGATGAAAAACTGTTTTTT.

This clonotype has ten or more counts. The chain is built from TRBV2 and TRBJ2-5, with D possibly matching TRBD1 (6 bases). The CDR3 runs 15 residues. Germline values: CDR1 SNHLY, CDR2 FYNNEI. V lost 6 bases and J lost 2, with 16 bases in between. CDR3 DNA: TGTGCCAGCAGCCCCGGACAGCGGCGTCAAGAGACCCAGTACTTC. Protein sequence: CASSPGQRRQETQYF.

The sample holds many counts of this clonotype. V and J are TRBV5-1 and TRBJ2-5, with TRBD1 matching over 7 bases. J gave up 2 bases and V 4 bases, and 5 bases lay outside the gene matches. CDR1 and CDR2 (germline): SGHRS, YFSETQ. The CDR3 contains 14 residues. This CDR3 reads CASSKGQSQETQYF. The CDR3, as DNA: TGCGCCAGCAGCAAGGGACAGTCTCAAGAGACCCAGTACTTC.

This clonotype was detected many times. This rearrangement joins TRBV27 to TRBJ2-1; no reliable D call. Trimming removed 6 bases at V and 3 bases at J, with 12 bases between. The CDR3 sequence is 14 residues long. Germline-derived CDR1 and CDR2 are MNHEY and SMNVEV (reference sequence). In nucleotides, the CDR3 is TGTGCCAGCAGAGTTGGCCAGTTCTACAATGAGCAGTTCTTC. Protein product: CASRVGQFYNEQFF.

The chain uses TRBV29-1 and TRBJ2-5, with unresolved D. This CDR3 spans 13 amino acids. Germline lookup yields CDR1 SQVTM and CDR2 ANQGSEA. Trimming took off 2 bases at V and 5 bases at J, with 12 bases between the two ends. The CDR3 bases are TGCAGCGTTGAATCATCTAGTGTTGAGACCCAGTACTTC. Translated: CSVESSSVETQYF.

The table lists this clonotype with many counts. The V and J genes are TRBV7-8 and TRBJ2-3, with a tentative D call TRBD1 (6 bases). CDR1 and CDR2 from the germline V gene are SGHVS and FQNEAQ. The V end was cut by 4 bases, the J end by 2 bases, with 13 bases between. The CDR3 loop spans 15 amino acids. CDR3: CASSYGQKFTDTQYF. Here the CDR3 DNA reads TGTGCCAGCAGCTATGGACAGAAATTCACAGATACGCAGTATTTT.

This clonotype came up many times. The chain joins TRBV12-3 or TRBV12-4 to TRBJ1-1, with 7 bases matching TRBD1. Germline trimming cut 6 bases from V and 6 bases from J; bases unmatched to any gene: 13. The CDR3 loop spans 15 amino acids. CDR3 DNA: TGTGCCAGCAGACCAAGAACAGGGGTCCTCCCTGAAGCTTTCTTT. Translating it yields CASRPRTGVLPEAFF.

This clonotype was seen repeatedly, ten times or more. CDR3 bases: TGTGCCATCAGCCGACAGACTGAGCAGTTCTTC. Protein sequence: CAISRQTEQFF. The rearrangement joins TRBV10-3 to TRBJ2-1, with D possibly being TRBD1 (5 bases). Deletions cut 6 bases from V and 9 bases from J, with 9 bases between. The CDR3 totals 11 residues. Germline CDR1 is ENHRY and CDR2 is SYGVKD.

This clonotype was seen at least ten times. The CDR3 DNA sequence: TGTGCCAGCATTCCCGGGCAGAACACCGGGGAGCTGTTTTTT. This sequence encodes CASIPGQNTGELFF. The gene calls are TRBV28 and TRBJ2-2, with unresolved D. CDR3 length: 14 residues. CDR1 is MDHEN, CDR2 SYDVKM, per germline. The V and J ends lost 7 bases and 1 base respectively, with 10 bases between them.

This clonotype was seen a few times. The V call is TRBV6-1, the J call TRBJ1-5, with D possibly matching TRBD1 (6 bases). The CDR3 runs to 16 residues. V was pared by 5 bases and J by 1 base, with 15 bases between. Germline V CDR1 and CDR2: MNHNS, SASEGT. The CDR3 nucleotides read TGTGCCAGCAGTAGGGTAAGGGGGGCGAGCAATCAGCCCCAGCATTTT. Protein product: CASSRVRGASNQPQHF.

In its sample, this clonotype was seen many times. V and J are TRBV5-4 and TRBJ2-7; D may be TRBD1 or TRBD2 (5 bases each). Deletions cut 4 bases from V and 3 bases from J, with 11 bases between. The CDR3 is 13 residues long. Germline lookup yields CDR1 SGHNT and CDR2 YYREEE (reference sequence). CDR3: CASSRDQNYEQYF. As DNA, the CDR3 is TGTGCCAGCAGCCGGGACCAAAACTACGAGCAGTACTTC.

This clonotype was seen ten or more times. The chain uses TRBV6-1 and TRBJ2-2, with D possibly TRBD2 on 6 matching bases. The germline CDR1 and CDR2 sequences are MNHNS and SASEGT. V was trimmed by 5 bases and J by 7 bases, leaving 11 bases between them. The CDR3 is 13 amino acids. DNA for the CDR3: TGTGCCAGCAGTCTGGGAGGTTACGGGGAGCTGTTTTTT. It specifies CASSLGGYGELFF.

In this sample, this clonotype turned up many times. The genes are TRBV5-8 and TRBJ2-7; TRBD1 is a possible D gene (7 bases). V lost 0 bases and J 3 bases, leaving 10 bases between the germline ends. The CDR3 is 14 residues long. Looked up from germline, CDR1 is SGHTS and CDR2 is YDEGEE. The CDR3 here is CASSLDRGGYEQYF. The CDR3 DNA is TGTGCCAGCAGCTTGGACAGGGGAGGCTACGAGCAGTACTTC.

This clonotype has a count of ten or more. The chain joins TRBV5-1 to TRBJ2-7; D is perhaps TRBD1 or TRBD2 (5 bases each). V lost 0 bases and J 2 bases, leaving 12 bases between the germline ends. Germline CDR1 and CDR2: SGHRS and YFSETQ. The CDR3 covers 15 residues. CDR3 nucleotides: TGCGCCAGCAGCTTGGCCGAGGTGGGGGCCTACGAGCAGTACTTC. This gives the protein CASSLAEVGAYEQYF.

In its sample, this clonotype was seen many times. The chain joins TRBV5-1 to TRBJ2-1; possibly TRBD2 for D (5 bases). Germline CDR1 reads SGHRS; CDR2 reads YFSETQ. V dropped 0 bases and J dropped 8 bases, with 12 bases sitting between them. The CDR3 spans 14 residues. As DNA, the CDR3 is TGCGCCAGCAGCTTGGCCATCGGGGTCGATGAGCAGTTCTTC. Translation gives CASSLAIGVDEQFF.

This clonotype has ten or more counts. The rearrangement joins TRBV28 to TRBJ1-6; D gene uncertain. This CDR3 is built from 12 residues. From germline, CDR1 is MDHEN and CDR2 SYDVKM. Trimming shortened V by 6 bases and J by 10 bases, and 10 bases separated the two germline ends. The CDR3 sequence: CASSDPNSPLHF. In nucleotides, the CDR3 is TGTGCCAGCAGCGATCCTAACTCACCCCTCCACTTT.

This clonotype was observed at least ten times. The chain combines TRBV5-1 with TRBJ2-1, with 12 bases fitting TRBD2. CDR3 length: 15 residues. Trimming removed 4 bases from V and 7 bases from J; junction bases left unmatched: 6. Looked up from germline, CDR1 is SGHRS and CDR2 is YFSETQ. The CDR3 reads CASSPGLAGQNEQFF. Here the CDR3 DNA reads TGCGCCAGCAGCCCGGGACTAGCGGGCCAAAATGAGCAGTTCTTC.

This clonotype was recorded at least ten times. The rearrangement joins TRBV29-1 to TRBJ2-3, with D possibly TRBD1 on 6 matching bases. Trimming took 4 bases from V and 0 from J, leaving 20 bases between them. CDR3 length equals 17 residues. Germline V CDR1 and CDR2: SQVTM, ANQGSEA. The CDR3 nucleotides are TGCAGCGTTGTTTCCGGGACATTTAGTTTCAGCACAGATACGCAGTATTTT. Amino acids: CSVVSGTFSFSTDTQYF.

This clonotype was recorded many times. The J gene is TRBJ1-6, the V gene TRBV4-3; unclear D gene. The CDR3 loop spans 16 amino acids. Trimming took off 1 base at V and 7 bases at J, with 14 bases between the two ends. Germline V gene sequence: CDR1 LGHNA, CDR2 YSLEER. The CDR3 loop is CASSQANEGRNSPLHF. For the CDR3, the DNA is TGCGCCAGCAGCCAAGCGAACGAGGGTAGGAATTCACCCCTCCACTTT.

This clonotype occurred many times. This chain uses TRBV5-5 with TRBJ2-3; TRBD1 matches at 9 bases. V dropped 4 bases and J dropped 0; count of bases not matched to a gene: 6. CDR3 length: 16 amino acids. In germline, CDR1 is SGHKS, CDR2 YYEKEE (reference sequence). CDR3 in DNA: TGTGCCAGCAGCCCCGACAGGGGGTCAAGCACAGATACGCAGTATTTT. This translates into CASSPDRGSSTDTQYF.